The 16 T cell receptor beta chains given below trace back to one sample, sequenced in a study of blood T cells in healthy people across ages. Then a second PCR, running about 7 to 11 cycles, was carried out with a sample-barcoded 5' primer and a J-beta primer mix. A single record per CDR3 protein comes from TCRdb applying MiXCR to the 5' RACE reads. The table includes some 930,000 distinct CDR3 sequences, just under 30% detected once. The same data also went into a second study, on T cells of mothers and their children.

Sequencing was performed on blood. These receptors all come from a woman aged 40-49 years in good health.

The rearrangement links TRBV24-1 to TRBJ1-1; possibly TRBD1 for D (5 bases). CDR3 length equals 13 residues. Germline V gene sequence: CDR1 KGHDR, CDR2 SFDVKD. V lost 3 bases and J lost 5, with 9 bases in between. Here the CDR3 reads CATSDLGGTEAFF. The CDR3 coding sequence is TGTGCCACCAGTGATCTCGGGGGAACTGAAGCTTTCTTT.

This clonotype was seen a few times. V usage is TRBV21-1 and J usage is TRBJ2-1; the table's D call of TRBD1 was not tested on the DNA. TRBV21-1 is a pseudogene locus. This CDR3 has 15 residues. The DNA of the CDR3 is TGTGCCAGCAGCGAACAGGGGATGGGGGCCAATGAGCAGTTCTTC. Its protein product is CASSEQGMGANEQFF.

About this clonotype itself: With a much larger clone just one base away, this may be a read error. The chain joins TRBV9 to TRBJ2-5, with D hard to call. Germline loops: CDR1 SGDLS, CDR2 YYNGEE. This CDR3 is built from 14 residues. Written as DNA, the CDR3 is TGTGCCGGCAGCGTAGCTCAGTCGAAAGAGACCCAGTACTTC. The encoded protein is CAGSVAQSKETQYF.

On this clonotype: A much larger clone lies one base from this, so it may be a read error. V usage is TRBV6-4 and J usage is TRBJ2-5; D is undetermined. Germline CDR1 reads MRHNA; CDR2 reads SNTAGT. V was pared by 7 bases and J by 11 bases, with 23 bases between. This CDR3 contains 14 residues. CDR3 coding DNA: TGTGCCAGCAAAGTGCTCGCAGCGAACAATGAGCAGTACTTC. Residues: CASKVLAANNEQYF.

This chain links TRBV20-1 with TRBJ1-1; D is unresolved. CDR1 DFQATT and CDR2 SNEGSKA come from the germline V gene (reference sequence). Trimming took off 2 bases at V and 4 bases at J, with 14 bases between the two ends. The CDR3 spans 14 residues. CDR3: CSARTGGSPTEAFF. The CDR3 nucleotides read TGCAGTGCTAGAACCGGCGGGTCACCCACTGAAGCTTTCTTT.

The chain employs TRBV18 and TRBJ2-7; possibly TRBD1 for D (6 bases). The V end lost 6 bases, the J end lost 1 base, and 13 bases lay between the germline ends. Germline values: CDR1 KGHSH, CDR2 LQKENI. The CDR3 consists of 14 residues. CDR3 residues: CASSQRTESYEQYF. Written as DNA, the CDR3 is TGTGCCAGCTCCCAAAGGACAGAGTCCTACGAGCAGTACTTC.

This clonotype was counted a few times. One junction end disagrees with the germline gene, perhaps due to a read error. This chain joins TRBV29-1 and TRBJ1-2; possibly TRBD1 for D (5 bases). CDR1 and CDR2 (germline): SQVTM, ANQGSEA. The CDR3 is made up of 14 amino acids. CDR3 coding DNA: TGCAGAGTTGAGGGGTTTTCGCGGGCTTATGGCTACACCTTC. The encoded protein is CRVEGFSRAYGYTF.

A few counts support this clonotype. The V call is TRBV11-2, the J call TRBJ2-7; D gene unclear. Trimming left V 3 bases short and J 0 bases short, with 9 bases between. Germline V CDR1 and CDR2: SGHAT, FQNNGV. The CDR3 totals 14 residues. CDR3 coding DNA: TGTGCCAGCAGCTTTGAAACGAACTCCTACGAGCAGTACTTC. It codes for CASSFETNSYEQYF.

Points on this clonotype: This may come from a read error, since a much larger clone is one base off. This sequence joins TRBV4-2 and TRBJ2-5, with D possibly TRBD2 on 6 matching bases. CDR3 length: 13 residues. Germline values: CDR1 LGHNA, CDR2 YNFKEQ. The CDR3 DNA follows: TGTGCCAGCAGCCAAGAGAGTCGGGGGACCCGGTACTTC. Translating gives CASSQESRGTRYF.

V and J are TRBV4-1 and TRBJ1-1; 8 nucleotides align to TRBD1. The CDR3 has 18 amino acids. J gave up 4 bases and V 1 base, and 14 bases lay outside the gene matches. Looked up from germline, CDR1 is MGHRA and CDR2 is YSYEKL. The CDR3 loop is CASSQGGVGDTGGTEAFF. CDR3 nucleotides: TGCGCCAGCAGCCAAGGAGGAGTCGGGGATACAGGGGGCACTGAAGCTTTCTTT.

The V call is TRBV20-1, the J call TRBJ1-3; a weak D match, TRBD1 (6 bases). Germline V lookup: CDR1 DFQATT, CDR2 SNEGSKA (reference sequence). CDR3 length: 16 amino acids. Trimming took off 0 bases at V and 0 bases at J, with 12 bases between the two ends. This CDR3 is CSARELTGHSGNTIYF. CDR3 sequence (DNA): TGCAGTGCTAGAGAATTAACAGGGCACTCTGGAAACACCATATATTTT.

The V call is TRBV14, the J call TRBJ1-2; 9 positions match TRBD1. Trimming took 2 bases from V and 7 from J; bases not matched to a gene: 8. CDR3 length: 15 residues. Germline V gene lookup returns CDR1 SGHDN and CDR2 FVKESK. CDR3 sequence: CASSQQPGQGGGYTF. CDR3 DNA sequence: TGTGCCAGCAGCCAACAGCCGGGACAGGGTGGTGGCTACACCTTC.

This clonotype was found a few times. The rearrangement uses TRBV6-1 and TRBJ2-1; tentative D call: TRBD2 (5 bases). The CDR3 has 16 amino acids. Per germline, CDR1 MNHNS and CDR2 SASEGT. Trimming shortened V by 4 bases and J by 1 base, and 14 bases separated the two germline ends. CDR3 amino acids: CASSGLSADSYNEQFF. The CDR3 DNA sequence: TGTGCCAGCAGTGGACTGTCAGCGGATTCCTACAATGAGCAGTTCTTC.

This clonotype was found many times. The genes are TRBV4-3 and TRBJ1-1, with D tentatively TRBD1 (6 bases). The ends were cut back, 1 base at V and 1 base at J, with 10 bases in the middle. Germline-derived CDR1 and CDR2 are LGHNA and YSLEER. The CDR3 is made up of 15 amino acids. The CDR3: CASSQGGQRNTEAFF. The CDR3 region has the DNA TGCGCCAGCAGCCAAGGGGGGCAGCGGAACACTGAAGCTTTCTTT.

The chain has TRBV20-1 and TRBJ2-5; D perhaps matches TRBD2 (7 bases). The germline gives CDR1 DFQATT, CDR2 SNEGSKA (reference sequence). The germline V and J ends were trimmed by 5 bases and 6 bases, with 19 bases remaining between them. This CDR3 region has 14 residues. CDR3 residues: CSAPQGGGPKTQYF. The CDR3 nucleotides read TGCAGTGCTCCTCAAGGGGGGGGGCCCAAGACCCAGTACTTC.

The gene calls are TRBV18 and TRBJ2-7; TRBD1 matches at 7 bases. V was clipped by 4 bases and J by 2 bases; unmatched bases: 8. Germline CDR1 reads KGHSH; CDR2 reads LQKENI. This CDR3 comprises 15 residues. Here the CDR3 reads CASSRGQATTYEQYF. CDR3 coding DNA: TGTGCCAGCTCACGCGGACAGGCGACTACCTACGAGCAGTACTTC.